A single sample is the source of the 21 T cell receptor beta chains below, sequenced in a study of T cell repertoires in cytomegalovirus infection. TCRdb re-derived calls from the reads in MiXCR, one entry per CDR3 protein. Of tens of thousands of distinct CDR3 sequences detected, 40% appear once; the ten largest clones hold just over 90%. The antigens of these receptors remain unknown. The sequencing used CD8+ T cells from cultured PBMCs, collected from culture after CMV antigen stimulation. Source of these receptors: a human donor in good health (CMV status not recorded). Some clones in this sample may be carry-over from other donors' samples.

This clonotype was seen at least ten times. DNA for the CDR3: TGTGCCAGCAGCTTGACTCCCCCCCCCTACGAGCAGTACTTC. Translated, it gives CASSLTPPPYEQYF. This sequence joins TRBV7-6 and TRBJ2-7; no clear D. Trimming pared 3 bases from V and 2 bases from J, leaving 11 bases between. This CDR3 has 14 amino acids. CDR1 is SGHVS, CDR2 FNYEAQ, per germline.

In its sample, this clonotype was seen once. The genes are TRBV6-6 and TRBJ1-1, with D unresolved. This CDR3 region has 11 residues. Trimming pared 2 bases from V and 6 bases from J, leaving 4 bases between. CDR1 and CDR2 from the germline V gene are MNHNY and SVGAGI (reference sequence). The CDR3 DNA follows: TGTGCCAGCAGTTACGGGGCTGAAGCTTTCTTT. It is translated as CASSYGAEAFF.

The chain carries TRBV10-3 and TRBJ2-1; 8 nucleotides match TRBD1. V shed 8 bases, J shed 4 bases, and the junction held 13 bases outside the gene matches. This CDR3 comprises 16 residues. Germline CDR1 ENHRY, CDR2 SYGVKD. The CDR3 DNA is TGTGCCATCTCTCCCTCAGGACAGGGCCAATACAATGAGCAGTTCTTC. Protein: CAISPSGQGQYNEQFF.

This chain connects TRBV7-2 to TRBJ2-3; D ambiguous. Germline V gene sequence: CDR1 SGHTA, CDR2 FQGNSA. There are 16 residues in the CDR3. V lost 1 base to trimming and J lost 0 bases, with 11 bases between them. CDR3 sequence: CASSLGPDPSTDTQYF. In nucleotides, the CDR3 is TGTGCCAGCAGCTTAGGGCCTGACCCTAGCACAGATACGCAGTATTTT.

This clonotype has a handful of counts. This chain joins TRBV27 and TRBJ2-7; D may be TRBD1 (6 bases). The germline gives CDR1 MNHEY, CDR2 SMNVEV (reference sequence). The CDR3 consists of 14 residues. V was pared by 1 base and J by 6 bases, with 13 bases between. CDR3 DNA sequence: TGTGCCAGCAGTTTATATTTCCAGGGGAGCGAGCAGTACTTC. Amino acids: CASSLYFQGSEQYF.

This clonotype was seen just once. CDR3: CAIQGQGGSGANVLTF. CDR3 nucleotide sequence: TGTGCCATCCAAGGACAGGGAGGCTCTGGGGCCAACGTCCTGACTTTC. The chain carries TRBV10-3 and TRBJ2-6; 8 nucleotides agree with TRBD1. CDR3 length: 16 amino acids. V trimming: 8 bases; J trimming: 0 bases; junction bases outside the gene matches: 6. CDR1 and CDR2 from the germline V gene are ENHRY and SYGVKD.

The CDR3 DNA reads as TGTGCCAGCAGTCTGCAGGGAGCGCGCTGGACCTCGTCTGGCTACACCTTC. This codes for CASSLQGARWTSSGYTF. The genes are TRBV6-5 and TRBJ1-2; TRBD1 is a possible D gene (5 bases). The CDR3 spans 17 residues. CDR1 and CDR2 (germline): MNHEY, SVGAGI. Trimming shortened V by 5 bases and J by 7 bases, and 26 bases separated the two germline ends.

The genes are TRBV7-8 and TRBJ1-3, with D possibly matching TRBD1 (6 bases). The CDR3 contains 17 residues. Germline V CDR1 and CDR2: SGHVS, FQNEAQ. V gave up 4 bases and J gave up 0 bases, with 16 bases separating them. Written as DNA, the CDR3 is TGTGCCAGCAGCTCGAGAGGGGGAGGTCGCTCTGGAAACACCATATATTTT. The encoded protein is CASSSRGGGRSGNTIYF.

This clonotype turned up a few times. The genes are TRBV7-9 and TRBJ1-4; D gene unclear. Trimming pared 3 bases from V and 0 bases from J, leaving 14 bases between. The CDR3 is 17 amino acids. Germline assignment: CDR1 SEHNR and CDR2 FQNEAQ (reference sequence). CDR3 coding DNA: TGTGCCAGCAGCTTTTCTGGCTTCGGGGCAACTAATGAAAAACTGTTTTTT. Translation gives CASSFSGFGATNEKLFF.

The chain carries TRBV6-4 and TRBJ1-2; unclear D gene. This CDR3 region has 15 residues. Trimming shortened V by 6 bases and J by 2 bases, and 16 bases separated the two germline ends. Germline V gene lookup returns CDR1 MRHNA and CDR2 SNTAGT. The CDR3 nucleotides read TGTGCCAGCAGCGTGGACGCGGGGATGAACTATGGCTACACCTTC. It encodes CASSVDAGMNYGYTF.

The chain joins TRBV11-2 to TRBJ2-5, with 8 bases identical to TRBD1. Germline-derived CDR1 and CDR2 are SGHAT and FQNNGV. V dropped 5 bases and J dropped 1; count of bases not matched to a gene: 6. This CDR3 has 15 amino acids. CDR3 DNA sequence: TGTGCCAGCAGCGCGGTGGACAGGGCCCAAGAGACCCAGTACTTC. Translation gives CASSAVDRAQETQYF.

The DNA for the CDR3 is TGTGCCAGCAGTAGAAGGGGGATTTCCTATAATTCACCCCTCCACTTT. Translating it yields CASSRRGISYNSPLHF. The chain has TRBV2 and TRBJ1-6; D may be TRBD1 (6 bases). Germline V CDR1 and CDR2: SNHLY, FYNNEI. V lost 5 bases and J lost 1, with 12 bases in between. This CDR3 has 16 residues.

The rearrangement links TRBV7-4 to TRBJ2-7; 11 bases map to TRBD1. The trim removed 5 bases at V and 6 bases at J, leaving 12 bases unmatched. The CDR3 consists of 16 residues. Germline lookup yields CDR1 SGHVT and CDR2 SQSDAQ. The CDR3 reads CASSRPVGQGGFEQYF. In DNA form, the CDR3 reads TGTGCCAGCAGCCGACCCGTGGGACAGGGGGGTTTCGAGCAGTACTTC.

This clonotype has just a few counts. J is TRBJ2-4 and V is TRBV20-1, with TRBD1 as a possible D gene (5 bases). Trimming took 6 bases from V and 0 from J, leaving 9 bases between them. Germline V lookup: CDR1 DFQATT, CDR2 SNEGSKA (reference sequence). This CDR3 has 13 amino acids. CDR3 DNA sequence: TGCAGTGCACAGGTCCTAGCCAAAAACATTCAGTACTTC. Protein sequence: CSAQVLAKNIQYF.

The chain couples TRBV7-2 to TRBJ2-1, with 11 bases identical to TRBD1. The CDR3 spans 18 residues. The germline V gene encodes CDR1 SGHTA and CDR2 FQGNSA. V lost 1 base, J lost 5 bases, and 10 bases stayed unmatched. CDR3 sequence: CASSLDGQGARVNNEQFF. The CDR3 DNA reads as TGTGCCAGCAGCTTAGACGGACAGGGGGCTCGAGTCAACAATGAGCAGTTCTTC.

As concerns this clonotype: The junction departs from the called germline gene at one end, perhaps through a read error. This chain uses TRBV20-1 with TRBJ2-7; either TRBD1 or TRBD2 may fit D (5 bases each). CDR3 length: 11 residues. Germline CDR1 DFQATT, CDR2 SNEGSKA (reference sequence). This chain's CDR3 is CSAREGNEQYF. The CDR3 nucleotides are TGCAGTGCCAGAGAGGGGAACGAGCAGTACTTC.

J is TRBJ1-1 and V is TRBV12-3 or TRBV12-4; D possibly corresponds to TRBD1 (5 bases). The CDR3 contains 16 residues. Between the trimmed V and J ends, which lost 2 bases and 2 bases, there was a span of 15 bases. The CDR3 nucleotides are TGTGCCAGCAGTTTATTGGGCGTGGACAAAAACACTGAAGCTTTCTTT. It encodes CASSLLGVDKNTEAFF.

This clonotype was observed a handful of times. The chain employs TRBV7-2 and TRBJ2-3; D not certain. Trimming pared 4 bases from V and 6 bases from J, leaving 11 bases between. Germline V gene lookup returns CDR1 SGHTA and CDR2 FQGNSA. The CDR3 has 13 residues. CDR3 DNA sequence: TGTGCCAGCAGCTATCCAGGCGGCGATACGCAGTATTTT. This sequence encodes CASSYPGGDTQYF.

This CDR3 reads CASSWGTGTDTQYF. In DNA form, the CDR3 reads TGTGCCAGCAGCTGGGGGACAGGAACAGATACGCAGTATTTT. This chain joins TRBV6-1 and TRBJ2-3; TRBD1 matches 8 bases. V dropped 6 bases and J dropped 3; count of bases not matched to a gene: 5. CDR3 length equals 14 residues. In germline, CDR1 is MNHNS, CDR2 SASEGT.

The rearrangement uses TRBV3-1 and TRBJ2-7; 9 bases are a match to TRBD1. Germline V gene sequence: CDR1 LGHDT, CDR2 YNNKEL (reference sequence). The V gene end was trimmed by 0 bases and the J gene end by 1 base; junction bases not matched to a gene: 4. The CDR3 length is 16 residues. In nucleotides, the CDR3 is TGTGCCAGCAGCCAAGATCGGACAGGGGTTTCCTACGAGCAGTACTTC. Its protein product is CASSQDRTGVSYEQYF.

The rearrangement joins TRBV5-3 to TRBJ1-5; no firm D call. TRBV5-3 is noted as an ORF with a role that remains uncertain. The CDR3 consists of 14 residues. The V gene lost 8 bases and the J gene lost 5 bases, with 17 bases spanning the gap. The CDR3 region is CASNPTPGDQPQHF. In DNA form, the CDR3 reads TGTGCCAGCAACCCGACCCCCGGGGATCAGCCCCAGCATTTT.